This TCR beta chain was sequenced in a study of cytomegalovirus exposure and HLA in healthy donors. Study-level information: The Caucasian-associated ancestry cluster held roughly 84% of 350 to 450 genotyped donors.

The CDR3 runs 19 residues. Germline values: CDR1 MDHEN, CDR2 SYDVKM. Trimming cost V 5 bases and J 0 bases, with 20 bases left between them. 13 Jbeta primers and 60 Vbeta primers were used for the PCR. The assay was immunoSEQ multiplex PCR, and TCRdb's table has in-frame clones only and misses some. This sample has around 140,000 clones, with 82% found just once. The TCR was taken from a woman aged 60-75 years in good health and CMV-seropositive. The chain recombines TRBV28 with TRBJ2-6; D unclear. What was sequenced was PBMCs. The DNA of the CDR3 is TGTGCCAGCAGTCTACGACCACGGCTAGTCCACTCTGGGGCCAACGTCCTGACTTTC. Residues: CASSLRPRLVHSGANVLTF.